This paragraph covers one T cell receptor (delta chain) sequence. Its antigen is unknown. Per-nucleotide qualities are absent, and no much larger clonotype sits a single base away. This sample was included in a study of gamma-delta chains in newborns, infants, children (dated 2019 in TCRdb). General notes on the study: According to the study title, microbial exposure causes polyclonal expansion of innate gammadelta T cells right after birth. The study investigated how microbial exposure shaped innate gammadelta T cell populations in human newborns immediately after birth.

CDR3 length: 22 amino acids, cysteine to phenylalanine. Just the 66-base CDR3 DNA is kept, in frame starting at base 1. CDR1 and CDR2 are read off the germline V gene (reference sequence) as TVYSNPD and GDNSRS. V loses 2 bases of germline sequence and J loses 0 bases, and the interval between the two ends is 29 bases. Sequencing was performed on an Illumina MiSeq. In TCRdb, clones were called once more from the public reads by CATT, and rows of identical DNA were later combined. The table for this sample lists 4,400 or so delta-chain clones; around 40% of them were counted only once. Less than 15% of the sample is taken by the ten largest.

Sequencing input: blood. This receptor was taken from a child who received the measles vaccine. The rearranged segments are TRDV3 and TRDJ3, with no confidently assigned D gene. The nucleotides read TGTGCCTTTGGTCGCCCGGCACGTCCCGTACTCGTAAGCTCCTGGGACACCCGACAGATGTTTTTC. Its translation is CAFGRPARPVLVSSWDTRQMFF.